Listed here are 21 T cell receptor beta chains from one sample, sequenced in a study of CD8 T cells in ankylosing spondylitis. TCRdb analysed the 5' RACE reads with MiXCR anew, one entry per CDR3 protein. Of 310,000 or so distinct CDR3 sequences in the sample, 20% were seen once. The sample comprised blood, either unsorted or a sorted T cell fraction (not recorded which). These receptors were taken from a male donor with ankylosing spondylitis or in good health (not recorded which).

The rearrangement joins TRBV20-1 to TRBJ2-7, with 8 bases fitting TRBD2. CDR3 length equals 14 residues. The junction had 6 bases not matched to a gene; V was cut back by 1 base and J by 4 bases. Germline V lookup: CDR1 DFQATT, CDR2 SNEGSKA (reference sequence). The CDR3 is CSARVSGALYEQYV. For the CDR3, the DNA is TGCAGTGCTAGAGTTAGCGGGGCTCTTTACGAGCAGTACGTC.

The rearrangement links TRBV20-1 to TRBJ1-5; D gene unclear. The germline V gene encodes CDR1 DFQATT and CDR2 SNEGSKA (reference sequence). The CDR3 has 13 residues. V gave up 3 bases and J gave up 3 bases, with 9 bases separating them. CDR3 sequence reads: CSARSTYNQPQHF. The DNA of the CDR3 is TGCAGTGCTAGGTCGACCTACAATCAGCCCCAGCATTTT.

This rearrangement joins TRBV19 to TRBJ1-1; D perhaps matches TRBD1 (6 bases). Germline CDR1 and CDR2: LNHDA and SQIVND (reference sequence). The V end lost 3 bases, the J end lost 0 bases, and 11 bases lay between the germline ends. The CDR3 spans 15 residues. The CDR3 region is CASSIQGSMNTEAFF. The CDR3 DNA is TGTGCCAGTAGTATTCAGGGGTCCATGAACACTGAAGCTTTCTTT.

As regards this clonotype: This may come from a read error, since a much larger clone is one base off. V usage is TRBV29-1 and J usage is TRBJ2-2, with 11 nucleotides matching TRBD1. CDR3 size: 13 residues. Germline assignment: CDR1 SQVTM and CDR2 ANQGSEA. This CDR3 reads CGGGTGGTGELFF. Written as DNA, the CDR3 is TGCGGCGGTGGGACAGGGGGCACCGGGGAGCTGTTTTTT.

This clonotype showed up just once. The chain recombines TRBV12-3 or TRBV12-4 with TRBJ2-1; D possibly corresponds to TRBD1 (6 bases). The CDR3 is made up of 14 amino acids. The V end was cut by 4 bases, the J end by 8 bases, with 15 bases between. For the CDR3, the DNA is TGTGCCAGCAGTTGGCTCAGGGGTTGGGATGAGCAGTTCTTC. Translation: CASSWLRGWDEQFF.

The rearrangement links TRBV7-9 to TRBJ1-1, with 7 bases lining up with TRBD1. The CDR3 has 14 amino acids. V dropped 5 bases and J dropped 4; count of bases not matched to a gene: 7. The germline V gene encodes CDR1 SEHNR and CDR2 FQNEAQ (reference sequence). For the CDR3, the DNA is TGTGCCAGCAGCCCGGGACAGTCCGCCACTGAAGCTTTCTTT. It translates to CASSPGQSATEAFF. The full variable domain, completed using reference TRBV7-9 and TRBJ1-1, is DTGVSQNPRHKITKRGQNVTFRCDPISEHNRLYWYRQTLGQGPEFLTYFQNEAQLEKSRLLSDRFSAERPKGSFSTLEIQRTEQGDSAMYLCASSPGQSATEAFFGQGTRLTVV.

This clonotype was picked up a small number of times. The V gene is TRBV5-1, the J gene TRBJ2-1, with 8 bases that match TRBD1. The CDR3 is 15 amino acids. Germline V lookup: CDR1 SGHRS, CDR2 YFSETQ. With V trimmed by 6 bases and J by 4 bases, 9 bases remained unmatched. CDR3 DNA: TGCGCCAGCACCCGAAGTTGGACAGGGTACAATGAGCAGTTCTTC. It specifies CASTRSWTGYNEQFF. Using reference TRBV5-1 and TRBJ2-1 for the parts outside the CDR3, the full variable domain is KAGVTQTPRYLIKTRGQQVTLSCSPISGHRSVSWYQQTPGQGLQFLFEYFSETQRNKGNFPGRFSGRQFSNSRSEMNVSTLELGDSALYLCASTRSWTGYNEQFFGPGTRLTVL.

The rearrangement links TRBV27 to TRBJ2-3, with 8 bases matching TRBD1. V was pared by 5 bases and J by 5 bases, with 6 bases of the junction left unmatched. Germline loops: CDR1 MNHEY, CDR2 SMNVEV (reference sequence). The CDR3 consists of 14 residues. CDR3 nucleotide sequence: TGTGCCAGCAGTCTCGGACAGGGCCAAGATACGCAGTATTTT. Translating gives CASSLGQGQDTQYF.

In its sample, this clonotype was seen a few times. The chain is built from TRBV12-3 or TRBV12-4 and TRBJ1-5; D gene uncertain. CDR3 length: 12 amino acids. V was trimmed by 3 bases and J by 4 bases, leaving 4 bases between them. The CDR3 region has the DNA TGTGCCAGCAGTTTCAGAAATCAGCCCCAGCATTTT. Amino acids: CASSFRNQPQHF.

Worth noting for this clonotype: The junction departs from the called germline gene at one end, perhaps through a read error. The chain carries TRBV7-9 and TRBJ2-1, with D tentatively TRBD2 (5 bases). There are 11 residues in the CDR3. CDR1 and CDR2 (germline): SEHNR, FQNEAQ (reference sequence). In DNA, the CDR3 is TGTGCCAACAGCTTACGGGGAGAGCAGTTCTTC. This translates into CANSLRGEQFF.

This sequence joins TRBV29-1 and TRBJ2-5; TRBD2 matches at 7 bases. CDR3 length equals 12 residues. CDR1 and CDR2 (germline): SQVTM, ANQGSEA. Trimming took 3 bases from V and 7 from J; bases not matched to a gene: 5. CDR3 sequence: CSVEGGVGTQYF. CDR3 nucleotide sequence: TGCAGCGTTGAGGGAGGGGTCGGGACCCAGTACTTC.

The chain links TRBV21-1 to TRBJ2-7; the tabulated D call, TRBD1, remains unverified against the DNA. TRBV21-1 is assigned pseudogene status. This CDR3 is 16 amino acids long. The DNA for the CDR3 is TGTGCCAGCAGCAGCCTCACCGGGACAGACTCCTACGAGCAGTACGTC. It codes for CASSSLTGTDSYEQYV.

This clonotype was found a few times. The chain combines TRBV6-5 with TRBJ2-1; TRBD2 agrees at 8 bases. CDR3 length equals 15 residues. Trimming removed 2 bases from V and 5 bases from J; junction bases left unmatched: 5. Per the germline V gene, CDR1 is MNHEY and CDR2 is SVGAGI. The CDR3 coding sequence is TGTGCCAGCAGTTACGCCTTGGGACTAGACAATGAGCAGTTCTTC. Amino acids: CASSYALGLDNEQFF.

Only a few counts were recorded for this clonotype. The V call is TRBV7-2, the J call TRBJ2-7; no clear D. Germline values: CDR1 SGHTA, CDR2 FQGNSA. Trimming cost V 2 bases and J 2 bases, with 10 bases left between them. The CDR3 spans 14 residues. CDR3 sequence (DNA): TGTGCCAGCAGCTTAAATGCTCTAGCCTACGAGCAGTACGTC. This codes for CASSLNALAYEQYV.

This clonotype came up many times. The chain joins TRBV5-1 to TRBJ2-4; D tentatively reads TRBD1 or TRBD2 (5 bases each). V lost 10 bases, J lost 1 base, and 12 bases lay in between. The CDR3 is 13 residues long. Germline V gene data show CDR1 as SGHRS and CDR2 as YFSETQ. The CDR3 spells CASQGDAKNIQYF. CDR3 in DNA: TGCGCCTCTCAGGGAGACGCCAAAAACATTCAGTACTTC. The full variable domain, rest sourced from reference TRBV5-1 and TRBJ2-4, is KAGVTQTPRYLIKTRGQQVTLSCSPISGHRSVSWYQQTPGQGLQFLFEYFSETQRNKGNFPGRFSGRQFSNSRSEMNVSTLELGDSALYLCASQGDAKNIQYFGAGTRLSVL.

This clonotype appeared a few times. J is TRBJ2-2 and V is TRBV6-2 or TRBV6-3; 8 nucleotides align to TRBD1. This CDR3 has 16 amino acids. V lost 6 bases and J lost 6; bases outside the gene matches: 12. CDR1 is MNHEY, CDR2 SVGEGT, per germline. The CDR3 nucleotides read TGTGCCAGCAGACCCGGGAGTCAGGGGGCTGCCGGGGAGCTGTTTTTT. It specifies CASRPGSQGAAGELFF.

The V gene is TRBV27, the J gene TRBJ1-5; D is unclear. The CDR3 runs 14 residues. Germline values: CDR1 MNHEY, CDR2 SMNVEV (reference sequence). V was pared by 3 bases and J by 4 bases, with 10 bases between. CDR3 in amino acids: CASSFGPLNQPQHF. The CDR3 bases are TGTGCCAGCAGTTTCGGTCCACTTAATCAGCCCCAGCATTTT.

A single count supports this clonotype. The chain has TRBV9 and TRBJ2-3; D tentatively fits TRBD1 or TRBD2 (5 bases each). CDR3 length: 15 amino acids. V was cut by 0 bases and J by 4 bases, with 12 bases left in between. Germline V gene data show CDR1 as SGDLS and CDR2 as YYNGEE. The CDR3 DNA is TGTGCCAGCAGCGTAGGGGGCGGACTGGCAGATACGCAGTATTTT. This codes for CASSVGGGLADTQYF.

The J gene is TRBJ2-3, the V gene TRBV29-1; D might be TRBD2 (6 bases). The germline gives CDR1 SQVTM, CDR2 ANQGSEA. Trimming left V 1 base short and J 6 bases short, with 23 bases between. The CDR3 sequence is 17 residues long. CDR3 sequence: CSVEGGWVGGRGDTQYF. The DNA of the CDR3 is TGCAGCGTTGAAGGGGGGTGGGTAGGCGGACGGGGGGATACGCAGTATTTT.

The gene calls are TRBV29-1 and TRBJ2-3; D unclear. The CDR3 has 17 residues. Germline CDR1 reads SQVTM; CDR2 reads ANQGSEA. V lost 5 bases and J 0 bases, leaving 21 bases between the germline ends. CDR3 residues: CSVQPTWTLLSTDTQYF. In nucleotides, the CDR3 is TGCAGCGTTCAACCCACCTGGACGCTTTTGAGCACAGATACGCAGTATTTT.

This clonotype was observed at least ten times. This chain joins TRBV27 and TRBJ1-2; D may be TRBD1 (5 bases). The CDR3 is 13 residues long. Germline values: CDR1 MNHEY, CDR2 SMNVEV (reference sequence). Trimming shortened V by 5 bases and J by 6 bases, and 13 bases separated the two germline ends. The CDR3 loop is CASSLQGGHGYTF. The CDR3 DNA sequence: TGTGCCAGCAGTCTCCAGGGAGGACATGGCTACACCTTC.